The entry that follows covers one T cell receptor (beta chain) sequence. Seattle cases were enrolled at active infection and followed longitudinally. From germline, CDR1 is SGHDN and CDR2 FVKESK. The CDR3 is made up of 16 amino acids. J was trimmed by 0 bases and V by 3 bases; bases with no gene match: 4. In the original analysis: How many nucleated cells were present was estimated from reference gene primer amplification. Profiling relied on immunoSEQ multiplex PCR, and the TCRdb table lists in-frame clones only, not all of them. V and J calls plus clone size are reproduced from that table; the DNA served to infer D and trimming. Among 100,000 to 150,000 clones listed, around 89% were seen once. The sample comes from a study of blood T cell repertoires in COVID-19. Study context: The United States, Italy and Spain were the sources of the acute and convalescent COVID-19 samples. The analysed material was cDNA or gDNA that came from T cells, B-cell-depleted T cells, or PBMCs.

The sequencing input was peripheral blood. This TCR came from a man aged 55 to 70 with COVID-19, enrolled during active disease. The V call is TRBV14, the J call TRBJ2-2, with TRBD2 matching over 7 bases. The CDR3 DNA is TGTGCCAGCAGCCACCTCCGGGGGGCGAACACCGGGGAGCTGTTTTTT. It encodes CASSHLRGANTGELFF.